This TCR beta chain appears in the sequencing data of a study of OX40 agonist ivuxolimab in advanced cancers. Turning to this clone: Its antigen remains unknown.

Using immunoSEQ multiplex PCR, the repertoire was profiled, and TCRdb retains in-frame clones only, with some absent. The sample has around 70,000 clones, roughly four fifths seen once. Germline V gives CDR1 SSHAT, CDR2 FNYEAQ (reference sequence). V gave up 3 bases and J gave up 2 bases; unmatched junction bases: 5. The CDR3 consists of 16 residues. General observations from the study: At doses 0.1 to 3.0 mg/kg, CD4+ and CD8+ clones expanded.

The sequence came from an adult with an advanced solid tumor such as melanoma, head and neck, liver or kidney cancer. This material consisted of CD4+ or CD8+ T cells sorted from blood, taken in a trial of the OX40 agonist ivuxolimab. The chain has TRBV7-7 and TRBJ2-5, with 11 bases lining up with TRBD2. The CDR3 DNA is TGTGCCAGCAGCTTTCGACTAGCGGGGTTGCAAGAGACCCAGTACTTC. It is translated as CASSFRLAGLQETQYF.